This T cell receptor beta chain is from a study of shared clonotypes between healthy human individuals. General observations from the study: Some naive CD4 clonotypes, approximately 4.5%, turned up in common across several donors.

This clone was detected once. Antigen: not known. Data came from immunoSEQ multiplex PCR; TCRdb stores just in-frame clones and leaves some out. The sample gives around 2.5 million clones, 80% to 95% of which show up once; about 0.39% is in the top ten. CDR1 and CDR2 (germline): MNHNS, SASEGT. The ends were cut back, 4 bases at V and 4 bases at J, with 13 bases in the middle. The CDR3 covers 14 residues. Only Caucasian adults living in Nashville, Tennessee served as donors. The material sequenced was naive CD4+ T cells from PBMCs. Subset of the sample: CD45RA+ positively selected. V and J are TRBV6-1 and TRBJ1-2, with D uncertain. This sequence was found in a man between 18 and 29 years old in good health. Some clones in this sample may be carry-over from other donors' samples. The CDR3 coding sequence is TGTGCCAGCAGTGTCCCCAGGCGGGTCTATGGCTACACCTTC. Translating gives CASSVPRRVYGYTF.